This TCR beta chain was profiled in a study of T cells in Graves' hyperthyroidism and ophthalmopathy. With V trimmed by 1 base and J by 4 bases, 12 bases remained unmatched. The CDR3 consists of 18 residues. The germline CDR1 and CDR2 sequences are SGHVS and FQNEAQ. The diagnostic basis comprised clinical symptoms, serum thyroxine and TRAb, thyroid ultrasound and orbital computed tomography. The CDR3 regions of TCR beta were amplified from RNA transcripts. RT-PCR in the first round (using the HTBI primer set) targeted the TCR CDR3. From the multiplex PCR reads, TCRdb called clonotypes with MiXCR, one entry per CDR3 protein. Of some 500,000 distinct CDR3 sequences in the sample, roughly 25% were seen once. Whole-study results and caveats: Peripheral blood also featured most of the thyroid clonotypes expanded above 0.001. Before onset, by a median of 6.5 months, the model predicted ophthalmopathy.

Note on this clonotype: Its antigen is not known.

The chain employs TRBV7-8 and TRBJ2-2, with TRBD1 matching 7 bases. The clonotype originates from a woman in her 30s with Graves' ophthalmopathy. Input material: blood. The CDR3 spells CASSLGVLQGRTTGELFF. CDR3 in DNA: TGTGCCAGCAGCTTAGGGGTATTACAGGGGCGGACCACCGGGGAGCTGTTTTTT.